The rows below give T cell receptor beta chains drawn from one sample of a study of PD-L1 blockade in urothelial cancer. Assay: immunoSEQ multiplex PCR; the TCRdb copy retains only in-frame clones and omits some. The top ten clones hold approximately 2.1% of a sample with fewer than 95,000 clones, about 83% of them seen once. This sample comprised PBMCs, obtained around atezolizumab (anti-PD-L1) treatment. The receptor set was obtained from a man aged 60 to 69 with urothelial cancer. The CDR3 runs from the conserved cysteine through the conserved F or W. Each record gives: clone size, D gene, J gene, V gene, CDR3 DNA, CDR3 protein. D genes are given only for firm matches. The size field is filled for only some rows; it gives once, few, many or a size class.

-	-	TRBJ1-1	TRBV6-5	TGTGCCAGCAGTACAGGGATCACTGAAGCTTTCTTT	CASSTGITEAFF
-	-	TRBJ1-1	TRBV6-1	TGTGCCGGCAACAGGGACCCCGAAGGCACTGAAGCTTTCTTT	CAGNRDPEGTEAFF
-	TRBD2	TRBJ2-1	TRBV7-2	TGTGCCAGCACGCTCGGGACTAGCGATTACAATGAGCAGTTCTTC	CASTLGTSDYNEQFF
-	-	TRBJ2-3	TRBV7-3	TGTGCCAGCACCGAGAGGGGGGGCAGTCGGACAGATACGCAGTATTTT	CASTERGGSRTDTQYF
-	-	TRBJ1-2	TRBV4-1	TGCGCCAGCAGCCAAGCCTTTCTACAGGGAAACTATGGCTACACCTTC	CASSQAFLQGNYGYTF
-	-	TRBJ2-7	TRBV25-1	TGTGCCAGCAGTGCTATCTACGAGCAGTACTTC	CASSAIYEQYF
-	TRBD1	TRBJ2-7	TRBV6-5	TGTGCCAGCAGTTCCGGGACAGCCTCCTACGAGCAGTACTTC	CASSSGTASYEQYF
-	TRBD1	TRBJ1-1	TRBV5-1	TGCGCCAGCAGCTCAGGACAGGGTGGGCTTGCTGAAGCTTTCTTT	CASSSGQGGLAEAFF
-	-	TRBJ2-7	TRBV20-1	TGCAGTGCCCAAACAGGGTACGAGCAGTACTTC	CSAQTGYEQYF
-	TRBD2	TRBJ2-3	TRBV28	TGTGCCAGCAGTTTGAACCCCGGGACTAGCGTTGGTACGCAGTATTTT	CASSLNPGTSVGTQYF
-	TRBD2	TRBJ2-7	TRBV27	TGTGCCAGCAGGACTAGCGGGGGAGCCTACGAGCAGTACTTC	CASRTSGGAYEQYF
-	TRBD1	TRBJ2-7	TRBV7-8	TGTGCCAGCAGCTTATTGGCAGGGGGTTCCGACGAGCAGTACTTC	CASSLLAGGSDEQYF
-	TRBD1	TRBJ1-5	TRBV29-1	TGCAGCGTAGGGACAGGGGAGTATGATCAGCCCCAGCATTTT	CSVGTGEYDQPQHF
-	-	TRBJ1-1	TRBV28	TGTGCCAGCAGATTCAGGGACATGAACACTGAAGCTTTCTTT	CASRFRDMNTEAFF
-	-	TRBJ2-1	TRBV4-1	TGCGCCAGCAGCCAATCGCAGGAACAGTACAATGAGCAGTTCTTC	CASSQSQEQYNEQFF
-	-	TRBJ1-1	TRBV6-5	TGTGCCAGCAGTTCAGGCTACTCGAACACTGAAGCTTTCTTT	CASSSGYSNTEAFF
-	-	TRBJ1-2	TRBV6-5	TGTGCCAGCAGTTACTCGAGCAGGGTAGAGGGCTACACCTTC	CASSYSSRVEGYTF
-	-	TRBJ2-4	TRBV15	TGTGCCACCAGCAGCCGACAGGTGCTAGCCAAAAACATTCAGTACTTC	CATSSRQVLAKNIQYF
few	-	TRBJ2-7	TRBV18	TGTGCCAGCTCGCCCTCCGAGACAGGTCACGAGCAGTACTTC	CASSPSETGHEQYF
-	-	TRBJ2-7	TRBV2	TGTGCCAGCAGTTACGGACAGTTCTACGAGCAGTACTTC	CASSYGQFYEQYF
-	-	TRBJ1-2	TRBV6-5	TGTGCCAGCAGTAACGGGGCGGGGCGCTTGTATGGCTACACCTTC	CASSNGAGRLYGYTF
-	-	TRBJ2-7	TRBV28	TGTGCCAGCGGCCGGACAGACTACGAGCAGTACTTC	CASGRTDYEQYF
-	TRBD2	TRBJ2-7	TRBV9	TGTGCCAGCAGCGTAGCCGGGGGGGCCGACGAGCAGTACTTC	CASSVAGGADEQYF
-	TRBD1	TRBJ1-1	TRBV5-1	TGCGCCAGCAGCCCTAGGGGGGACAGAACAAACACTGAAGCCTTCTTT	CASSPRGDRTNTEAFF
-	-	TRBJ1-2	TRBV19	TGTGCCAGTAGTGCAGGGTTGATCTATGGCTACACCTTC	CASSAGLIYGYTF
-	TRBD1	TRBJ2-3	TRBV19	TGTGCCAGTAGTATACGGGACAGGGGCACAGATACGCAGTATTTT	CASSIRDRGTDTQYF
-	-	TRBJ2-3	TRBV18	TGTGCCAGCTCACCGCGGCGTTTAAGGAGCACAGATACGCAGTATTTT	CASSPRRLRSTDTQYF
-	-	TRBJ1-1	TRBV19	TGTGCCAGTAGTAATTGGAGGTGGACTGAAGCTTTCTTT	CASSNWRWTEAFF
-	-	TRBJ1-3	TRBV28	TGTGCCAGCAGTTTAAGACAGATCCTCTCTGGAAACACCATATATTTT	CASSLRQILSGNTIYF
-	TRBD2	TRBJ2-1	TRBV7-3	TGTGCCAGCAGCCGAATGAGCGGGGGGGGATCCTACAATGAGCAGTTCTTC	CASSRMSGGGSYNEQFF
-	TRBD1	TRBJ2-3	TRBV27	TGTGCCAGCAGAGACAGGGGTCCAGATACGCAGTATTTT	CASRDRGPDTQYF
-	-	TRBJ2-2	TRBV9	TGTGCCAGCAGCACCGAGGGCGCCGGGGAGCTGTTTTTT	CASSTEGAGELFF
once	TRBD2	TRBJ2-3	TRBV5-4	TGTGCCAGCGGGACTAGCGGCACAGATACGCAGTATTTT	CASGTSGTDTQYF
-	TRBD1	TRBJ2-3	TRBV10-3	TGTGCCATCCGGCCACAGGGGGTTTTGGGTACAGATACGCAGTATTTT	CAIRPQGVLGTDTQYF
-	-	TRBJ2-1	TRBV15	TGTGCCACCAGCAGAGAAAGGCGGCAGGCCCTCCGGGGTGAGCAGTTCTTC	CATSRERRQALRGEQFF
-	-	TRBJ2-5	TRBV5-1	TGCGCCAGCAGCCCGGAACCCAGACCGGGCCAAGAGACCCAGTACTTC	CASSPEPRPGQETQYF
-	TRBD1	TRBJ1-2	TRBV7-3	TGTGCCAGCGGCCCGGGACAGGGGTTCTATGGCTACACCTTC	CASGPGQGFYGYTF
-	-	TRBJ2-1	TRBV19	TGTGCCAGTAGTCGCCGGGGGACCTACAATGAGCAGTTCTTC	CASSRRGTYNEQFF
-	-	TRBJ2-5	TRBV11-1	TGTGCCAGCAGCCTCTCCCGAATTAGCGGCCAAGAGACCCAGTACTTC	CASSLSRISGQETQYF
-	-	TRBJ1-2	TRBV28	TGTGCCAGCTATTTCTATGGCTACACCTTC	CASYFYGYTF
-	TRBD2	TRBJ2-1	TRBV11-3	TGTGCCAGCAGCTCCGGGACTAGCGGGAAGAATGAGCAGTTCTTC	CASSSGTSGKNEQFF
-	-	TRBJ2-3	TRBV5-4	TGTGCCAGCAGCCGGCAAGGGTGGGGGGGCACAGATACGCAGTATTTT	CASSRQGWGGTDTQYF
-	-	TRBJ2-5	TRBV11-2	TGTGCCAGCAGCTTGCCCCCAGGGGACCCTCAAGAGACCCAGTACTTC	CASSLPPGDPQETQYF
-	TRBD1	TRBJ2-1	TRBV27	TGTGCCAGCAGTACCCCGACAGGGCTCGATTGGGAGCAGTTCTTC	CASSTPTGLDWEQFF
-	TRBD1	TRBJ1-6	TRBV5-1	TGCGCCAGCAGTTTTTACCGGGACAGGGATTCACCCCTCCACTTT	CASSFYRDRDSPLHF
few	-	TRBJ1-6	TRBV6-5	TGTGCCAGCACCGAGAGTACGGGAGGTTCACCCCTCCACTTT	CASTESTGGSPLHF
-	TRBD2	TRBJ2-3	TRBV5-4	TGTGCCAGCAGCTTGCCCGGGGGAGCGGGGGCCTCAAGAGATACGCAGTATTTT	CASSLPGGAGASRDTQYF
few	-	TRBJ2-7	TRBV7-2	TGTGCCAGCAGCTTGCCCAGGAAGGAGCAGTACTTC	CASSLPRKEQYF
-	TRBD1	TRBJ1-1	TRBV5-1	TGCGCCAGCAGCCCGTGGACAGGGGCGAACACTGAAGCTTTCTTT	CASSPWTGANTEAFF
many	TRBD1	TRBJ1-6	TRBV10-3	TGTGCCATCAGGGGACAGGGCGGTTCACCCCTCCACTTT	CAIRGQGGSPLHF
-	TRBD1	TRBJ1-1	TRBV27	TGTGCCAGCAGTTTCCACTTCCGGGACAGTGAAGCTTTCTTT	CASSFHFRDSEAFF
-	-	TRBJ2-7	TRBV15	TGTGCCACCAGCTTTACCCAGGGTGGCGAGCAGTACTTC	CATSFTQGGEQYF
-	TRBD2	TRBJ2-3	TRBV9	TGTGCCAGCAGCGTGAGTAGCGGGAGGTCACGTAGCACAGATACGCAGTATTTT	CASSVSSGRSRSTDTQYF
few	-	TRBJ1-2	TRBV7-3	TGTGCCAGCAGCTTAACAGGGGGAGCTAACTATGGCTACACCTTC	CASSLTGGANYGYTF
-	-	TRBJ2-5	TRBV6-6	TGTGCCAGCAGGGGCAGGGAGACCCAGTACTTC	CASRGRETQYF
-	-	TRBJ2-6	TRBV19	TGTGCCAGTAGTATTTTTGACACAGGGGCCAACGTCCTGACTTTC	CASSIFDTGANVLTF
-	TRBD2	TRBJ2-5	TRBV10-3	TGTGCCATCAGTGAGTCAGGGACTAGCGGGAGTTGGGAGACCCAGTACTTC	CAISESGTSGSWETQYF
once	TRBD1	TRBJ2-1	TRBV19	TGTGCCAGTAGTCCCCGACAGGGGAGAATGGATGAGCAGTTCTTC	CASSPRQGRMDEQFF